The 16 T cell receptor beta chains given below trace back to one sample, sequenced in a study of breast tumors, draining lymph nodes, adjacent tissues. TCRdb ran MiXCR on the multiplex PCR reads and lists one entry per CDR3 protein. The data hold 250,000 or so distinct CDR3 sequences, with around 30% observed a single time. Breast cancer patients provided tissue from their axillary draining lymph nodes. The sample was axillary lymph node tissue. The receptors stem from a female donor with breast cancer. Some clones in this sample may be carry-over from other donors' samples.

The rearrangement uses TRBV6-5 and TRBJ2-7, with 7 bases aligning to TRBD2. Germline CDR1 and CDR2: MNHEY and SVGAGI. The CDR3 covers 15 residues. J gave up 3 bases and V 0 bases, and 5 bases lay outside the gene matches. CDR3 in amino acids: CASSYSVGGYYEQYF. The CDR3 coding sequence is TGTGCCAGCAGTTACTCGGTGGGGGGGTACTACGAGCAGTACTTC.

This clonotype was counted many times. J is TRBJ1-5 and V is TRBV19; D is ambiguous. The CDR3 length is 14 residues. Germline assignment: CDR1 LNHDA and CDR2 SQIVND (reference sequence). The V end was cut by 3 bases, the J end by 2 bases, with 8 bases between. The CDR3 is CASSIGFGNQPQHF. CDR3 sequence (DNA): TGTGCCAGTAGTATCGGTTTTGGCAATCAGCCCCAGCATTTT.

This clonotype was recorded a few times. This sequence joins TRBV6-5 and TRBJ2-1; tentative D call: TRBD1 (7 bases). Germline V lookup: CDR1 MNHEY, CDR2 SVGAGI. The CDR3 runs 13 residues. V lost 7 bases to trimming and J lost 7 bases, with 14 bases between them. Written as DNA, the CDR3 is TGTGCCAGCAAAGCAGGGGGGAGGAATGAGCAGTTCTTC. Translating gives CASKAGGRNEQFF.

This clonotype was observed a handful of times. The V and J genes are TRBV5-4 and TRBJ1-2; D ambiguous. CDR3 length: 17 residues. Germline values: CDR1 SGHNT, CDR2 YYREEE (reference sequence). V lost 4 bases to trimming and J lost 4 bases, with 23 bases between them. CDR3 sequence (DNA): TGTGCCAGCAGCCCCGGGATTCCCGGGTTCTTGGGCTATGGCTACACCTTC. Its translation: CASSPGIPGFLGYGYTF.

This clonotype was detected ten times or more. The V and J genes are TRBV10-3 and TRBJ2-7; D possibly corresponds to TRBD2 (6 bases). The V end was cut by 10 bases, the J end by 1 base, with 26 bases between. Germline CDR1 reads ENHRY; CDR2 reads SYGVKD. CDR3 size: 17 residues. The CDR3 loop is CATAPWPPGGTSYEQYF. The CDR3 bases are TGTGCCACCGCCCCTTGGCCCCCTGGCGGGACTTCCTACGAGCAGTACTTC.

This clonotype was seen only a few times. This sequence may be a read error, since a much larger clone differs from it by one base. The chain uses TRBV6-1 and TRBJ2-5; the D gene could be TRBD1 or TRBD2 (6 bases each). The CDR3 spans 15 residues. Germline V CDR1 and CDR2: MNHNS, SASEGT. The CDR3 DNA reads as TGTGCCAGCAGACTAACGGAGGGGGTGGGCGAGACCCGGTACTTC. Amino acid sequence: CASRLTEGVGETRYF.

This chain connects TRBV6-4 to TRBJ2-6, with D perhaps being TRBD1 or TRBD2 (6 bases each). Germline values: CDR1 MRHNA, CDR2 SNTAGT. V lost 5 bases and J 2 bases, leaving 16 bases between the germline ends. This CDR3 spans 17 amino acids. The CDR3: CASSFYRGPAGANVLTF. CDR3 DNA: TGTGCCAGCAGTTTTTATCGGGGGCCCGCTGGGGCCAACGTCCTGACTTTC.

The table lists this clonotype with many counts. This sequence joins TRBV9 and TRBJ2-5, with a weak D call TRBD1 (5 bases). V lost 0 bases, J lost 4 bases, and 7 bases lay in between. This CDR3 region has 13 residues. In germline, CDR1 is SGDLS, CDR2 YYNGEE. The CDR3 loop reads CASSVGQPETQYF. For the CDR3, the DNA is TGTGCCAGCAGCGTAGGACAGCCAGAGACCCAGTACTTC.

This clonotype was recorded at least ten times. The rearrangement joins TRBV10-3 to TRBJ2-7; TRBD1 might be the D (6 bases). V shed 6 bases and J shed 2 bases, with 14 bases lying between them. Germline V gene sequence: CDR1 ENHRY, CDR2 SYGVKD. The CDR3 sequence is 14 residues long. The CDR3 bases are TGTGCCATCAGGTCAGGGGTCTCGGCCTACGAGCAGTACTTC. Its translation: CAIRSGVSAYEQYF.

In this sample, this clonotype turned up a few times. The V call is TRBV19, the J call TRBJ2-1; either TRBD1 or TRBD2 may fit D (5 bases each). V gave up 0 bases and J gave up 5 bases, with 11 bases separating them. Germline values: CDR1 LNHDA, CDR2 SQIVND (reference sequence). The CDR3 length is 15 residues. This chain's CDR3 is CASSIDSGQNNEQFF. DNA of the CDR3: TGTGCCAGTAGTATAGATTCGGGGCAGAACAATGAGCAGTTCTTC. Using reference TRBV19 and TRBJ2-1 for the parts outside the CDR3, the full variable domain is DGGITQSPKYLFRKEGQNVTLSCEQNLNHDAMYWYRQDPGQGLRLIYYSQIVNDFQKGDIAEGYSVSREKKESFPLTVTSAQKNPTAFYLCASSIDSGQNNEQFFGPGTRLTVL.

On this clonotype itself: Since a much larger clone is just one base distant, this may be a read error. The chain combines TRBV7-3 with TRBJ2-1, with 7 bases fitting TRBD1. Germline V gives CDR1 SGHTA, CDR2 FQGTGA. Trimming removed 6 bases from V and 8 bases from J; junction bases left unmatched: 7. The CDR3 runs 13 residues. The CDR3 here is CASRAQGNDEQFF. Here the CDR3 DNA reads TGTGCCAGCAGGGCACAGGGGAACGATGAGCAGTTCTTC.

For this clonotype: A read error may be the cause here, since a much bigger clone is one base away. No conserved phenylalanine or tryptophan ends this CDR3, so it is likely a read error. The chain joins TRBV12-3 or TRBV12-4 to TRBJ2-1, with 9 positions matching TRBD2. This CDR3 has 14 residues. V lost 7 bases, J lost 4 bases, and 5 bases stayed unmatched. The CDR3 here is CASTPSGKYNEQFL. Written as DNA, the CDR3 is TGTGCCAGCACCCCTAGCGGGAAATACAATGAGCAGTTCCTC.

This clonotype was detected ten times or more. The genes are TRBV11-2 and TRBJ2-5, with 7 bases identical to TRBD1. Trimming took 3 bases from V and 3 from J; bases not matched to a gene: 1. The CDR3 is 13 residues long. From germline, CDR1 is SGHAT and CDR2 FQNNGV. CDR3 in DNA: TGTGCCAGCAGCTTTGGACAGGAAGAGACCCAGTACTTC. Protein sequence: CASSFGQEETQYF. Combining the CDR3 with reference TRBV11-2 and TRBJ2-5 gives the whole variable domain EAGVAQSPRYKIIEKRQSVAFWCNPISGHATLYWYQQILGQGPKLLIQFQNNGVVDDSQLPKDRFSAERLKGVDSTLKIQPAKLEDSAVYLCASSFGQEETQYFGPGTRLLVL.

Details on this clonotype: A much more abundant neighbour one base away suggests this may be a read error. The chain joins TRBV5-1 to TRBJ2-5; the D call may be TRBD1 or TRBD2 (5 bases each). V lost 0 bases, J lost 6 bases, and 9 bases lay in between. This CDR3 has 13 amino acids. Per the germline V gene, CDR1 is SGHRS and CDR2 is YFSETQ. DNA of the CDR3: TGCGCCAGCAGCTTGGAAGGGGAGAAGACCCAGTACTTC. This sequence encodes CASSLEGEKTQYF.

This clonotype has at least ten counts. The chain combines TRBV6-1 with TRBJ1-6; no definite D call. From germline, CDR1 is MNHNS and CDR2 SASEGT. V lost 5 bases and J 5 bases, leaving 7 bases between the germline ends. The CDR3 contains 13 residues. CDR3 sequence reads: CASSSGDNSPLHF. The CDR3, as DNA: TGTGCCAGCAGTTCCGGGGATAATTCACCCCTCCACTTT.

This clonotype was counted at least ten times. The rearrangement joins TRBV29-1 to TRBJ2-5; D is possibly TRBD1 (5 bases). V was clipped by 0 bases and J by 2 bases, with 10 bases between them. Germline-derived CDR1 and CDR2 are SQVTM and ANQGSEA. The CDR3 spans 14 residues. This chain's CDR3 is CSVEEGQAQETQYF. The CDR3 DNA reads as TGCAGCGTTGAAGAGGGGCAAGCTCAAGAGACCCAGTACTTC.